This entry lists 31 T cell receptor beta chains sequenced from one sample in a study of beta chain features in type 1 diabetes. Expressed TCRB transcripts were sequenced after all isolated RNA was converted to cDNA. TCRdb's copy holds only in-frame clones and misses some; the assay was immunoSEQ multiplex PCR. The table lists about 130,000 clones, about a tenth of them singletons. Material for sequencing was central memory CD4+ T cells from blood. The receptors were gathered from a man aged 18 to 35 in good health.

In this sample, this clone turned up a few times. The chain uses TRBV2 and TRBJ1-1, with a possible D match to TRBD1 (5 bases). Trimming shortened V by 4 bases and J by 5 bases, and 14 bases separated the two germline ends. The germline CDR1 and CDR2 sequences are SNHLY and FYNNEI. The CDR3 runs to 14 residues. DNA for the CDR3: TGTGCCAGCAGTGGACAGTTTGCGGGGACTGAAGCTTTCTTT. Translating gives CASSGQFAGTEAFF.

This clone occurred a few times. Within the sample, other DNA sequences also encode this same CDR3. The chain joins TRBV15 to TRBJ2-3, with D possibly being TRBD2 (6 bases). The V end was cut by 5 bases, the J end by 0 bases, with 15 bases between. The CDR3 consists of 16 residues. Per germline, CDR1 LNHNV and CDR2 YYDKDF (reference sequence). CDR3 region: CATSGPGRGSTDTQYF. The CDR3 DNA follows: TGTGCCACCAGCGGTCCCGGGCGGGGTAGCACAGATACGCAGTATTTT.

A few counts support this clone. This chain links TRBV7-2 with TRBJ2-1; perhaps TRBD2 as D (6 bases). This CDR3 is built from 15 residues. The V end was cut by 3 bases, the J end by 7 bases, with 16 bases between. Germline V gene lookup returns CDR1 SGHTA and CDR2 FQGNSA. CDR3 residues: CASSFGDSHRNEQFF. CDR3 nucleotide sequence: TGTGCCAGCAGCTTCGGGGACTCCCATCGGAATGAGCAGTTCTTC.

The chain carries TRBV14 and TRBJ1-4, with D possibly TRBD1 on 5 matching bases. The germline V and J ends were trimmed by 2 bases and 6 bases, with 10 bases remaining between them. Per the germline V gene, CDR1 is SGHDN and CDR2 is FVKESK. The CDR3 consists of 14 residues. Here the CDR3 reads CASSQLRDYEKLFF. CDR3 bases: TGTGCCAGCAGCCAACTTAGGGACTATGAAAAACTGTTTTTT.

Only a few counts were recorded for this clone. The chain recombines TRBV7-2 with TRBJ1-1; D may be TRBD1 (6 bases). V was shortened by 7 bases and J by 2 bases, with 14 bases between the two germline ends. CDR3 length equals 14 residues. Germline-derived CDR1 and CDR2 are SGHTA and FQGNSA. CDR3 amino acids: CASTTGQINTEAFF. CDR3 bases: TGTGCCAGCACCACCGGACAGATCAACACTGAAGCTTTCTTT.

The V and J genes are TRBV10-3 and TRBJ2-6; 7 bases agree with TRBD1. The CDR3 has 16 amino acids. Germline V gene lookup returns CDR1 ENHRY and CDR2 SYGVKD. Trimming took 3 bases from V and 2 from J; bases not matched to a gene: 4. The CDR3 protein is CAISDPQGAGANVLTF. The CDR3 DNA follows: TGTGCCATCAGTGACCCTCAGGGGGCTGGGGCCAACGTCCTGACTTTC.

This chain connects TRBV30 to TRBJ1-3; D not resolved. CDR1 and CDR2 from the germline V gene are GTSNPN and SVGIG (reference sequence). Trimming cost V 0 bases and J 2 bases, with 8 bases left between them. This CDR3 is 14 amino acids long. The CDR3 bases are TGTGCCTGGAGTGTCTCCGCGGCTGGAAACACCATATATTTT. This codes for CAWSVSAAGNTIYF.

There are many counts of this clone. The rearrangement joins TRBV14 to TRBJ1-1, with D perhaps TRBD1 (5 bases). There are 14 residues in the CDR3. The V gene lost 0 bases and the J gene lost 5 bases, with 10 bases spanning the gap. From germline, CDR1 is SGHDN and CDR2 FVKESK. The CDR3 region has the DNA TGTGCCAGCAGCCAAGAGCAGGGTTGGACTGAAGCTTTCTTT. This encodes CASSQEQGWTEAFF.

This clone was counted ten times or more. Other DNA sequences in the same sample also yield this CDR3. CDR3 bases: TGTGCCAGCTCCGGACAGTCTAATGAAAAACTGTTTTTT. Amino acid sequence: CASSGQSNEKLFF. This rearrangement joins TRBV18 to TRBJ1-4; D might be TRBD1 (6 bases). Trimming removed 6 bases at V and 3 bases at J, with 8 bases between. From germline, CDR1 is KGHSH and CDR2 LQKENI. CDR3 length equals 13 residues.

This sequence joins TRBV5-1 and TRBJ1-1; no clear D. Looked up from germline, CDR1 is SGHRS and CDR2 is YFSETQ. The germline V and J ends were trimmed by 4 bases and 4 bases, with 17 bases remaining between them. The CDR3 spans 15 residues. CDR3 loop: CASSQKGAIGTEAFF. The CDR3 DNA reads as TGCGCCAGCAGCCAGAAGGGAGCTATCGGCACTGAAGCTTTCTTT.

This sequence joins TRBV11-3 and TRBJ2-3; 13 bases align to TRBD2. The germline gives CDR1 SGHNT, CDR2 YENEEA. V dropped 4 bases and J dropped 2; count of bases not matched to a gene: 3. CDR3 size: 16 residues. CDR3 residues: CASSWGLAGTTDTQYF. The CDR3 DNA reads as TGTGCCAGCAGCTGGGGACTAGCGGGGACCACAGATACGCAGTATTTT.

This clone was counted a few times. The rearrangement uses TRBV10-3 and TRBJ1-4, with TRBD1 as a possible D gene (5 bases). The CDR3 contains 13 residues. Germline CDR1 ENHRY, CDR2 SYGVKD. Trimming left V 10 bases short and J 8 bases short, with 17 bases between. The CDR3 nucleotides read TGTGCCACGTCAGACCAGGGAACGGAAAAACTGTTTTTT. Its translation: CATSDQGTEKLFF.

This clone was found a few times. The CDR3 is CASSLDQLRYEQYF. The CDR3 DNA reads as TGTGCCAGCAGCCTAGATCAGCTCCGCTACGAGCAGTACTTC. The chain combines TRBV6-1 with TRBJ2-7; D uncertain. The V end was cut by 6 bases, the J end by 3 bases, with 15 bases between. CDR1 MNHNS and CDR2 SASEGT come from the germline V gene. The CDR3 is made up of 14 amino acids.

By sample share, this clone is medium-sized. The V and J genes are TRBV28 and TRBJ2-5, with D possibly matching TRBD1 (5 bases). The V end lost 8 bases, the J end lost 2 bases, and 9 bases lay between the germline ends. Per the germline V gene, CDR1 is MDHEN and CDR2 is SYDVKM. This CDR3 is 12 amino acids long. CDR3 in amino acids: CASGRDQETQYF. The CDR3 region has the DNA TGTGCCAGCGGCAGGGATCAAGAGACCCAGTACTTC.

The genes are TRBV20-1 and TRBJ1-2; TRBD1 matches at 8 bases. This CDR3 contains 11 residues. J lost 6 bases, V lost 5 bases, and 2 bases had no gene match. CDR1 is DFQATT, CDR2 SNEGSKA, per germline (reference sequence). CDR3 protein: CSAWTGNGYTF. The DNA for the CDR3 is TGCAGTGCTTGGACAGGGAATGGCTACACCTTC.

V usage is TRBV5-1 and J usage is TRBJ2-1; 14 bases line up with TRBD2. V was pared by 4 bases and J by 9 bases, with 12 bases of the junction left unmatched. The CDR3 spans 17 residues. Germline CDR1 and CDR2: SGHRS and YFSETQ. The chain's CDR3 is CASSGRLAGGAPVEQFF. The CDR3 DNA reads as TGCGCCAGCAGCGGAAGACTAGCGGGGGGGGCTCCGGTTGAGCAGTTCTTC.

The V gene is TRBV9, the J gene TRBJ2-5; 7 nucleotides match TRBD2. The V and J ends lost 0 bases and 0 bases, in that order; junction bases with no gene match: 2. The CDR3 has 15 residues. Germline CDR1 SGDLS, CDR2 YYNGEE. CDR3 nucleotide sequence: TGTGCCAGCAGCGTAGCCGGGGGGTACCAAGAGACCCAGTACTTC. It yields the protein CASSVAGGYQETQYF. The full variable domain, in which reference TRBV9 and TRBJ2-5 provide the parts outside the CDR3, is DSGVTQTPKHLITATGQRVTLRCSPRSGDLSVYWYQQSLDQGLQFLIQYYNGEERAKGNILERFSAQQFPDLHSELNLSSLELGDSALYFCASSVAGGYQETQYFGPGTRLLVL.

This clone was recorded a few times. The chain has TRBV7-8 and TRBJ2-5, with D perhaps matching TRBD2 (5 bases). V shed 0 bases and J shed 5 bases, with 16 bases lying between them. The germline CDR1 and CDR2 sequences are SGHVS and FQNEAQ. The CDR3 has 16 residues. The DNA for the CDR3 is TGTGCCAGCAGCTTAGCGTTGAGCGGCGCGATGGAGACCCAGTACTTC. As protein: CASSLALSGAMETQYF.

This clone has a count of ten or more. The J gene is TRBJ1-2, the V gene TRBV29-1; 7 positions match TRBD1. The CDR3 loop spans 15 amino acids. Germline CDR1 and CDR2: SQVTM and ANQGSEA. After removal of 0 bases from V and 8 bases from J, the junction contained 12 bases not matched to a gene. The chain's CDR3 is CSVEEGGGGGLGYTF. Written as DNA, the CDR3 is TGCAGCGTTGAAGAAGGTGGAGGGGGCGGTCTGGGCTACACCTTC. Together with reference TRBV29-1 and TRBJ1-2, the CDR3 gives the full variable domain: SAVISQKPSRDICQRGTSLTIQCQVDSQVTMMFWYRQQPGQSLTLIATANQGSEATYESGFVIDKFPISRPNLTFSTLTVSNMSPEDSSIYLCSVEEGGGGGLGYTFGSGTRLTVV.

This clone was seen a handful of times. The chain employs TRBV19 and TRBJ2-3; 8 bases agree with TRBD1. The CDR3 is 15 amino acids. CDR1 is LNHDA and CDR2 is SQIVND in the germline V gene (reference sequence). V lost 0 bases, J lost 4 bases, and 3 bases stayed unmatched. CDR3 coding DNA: TGTGCCAGTAGTATAGACAGGGGGCCTTCAGATACGCAGTATTTT. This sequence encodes CASSIDRGPSDTQYF.

The CDR3 is CASSVTSGTQETQYF. The CDR3 DNA reads as TGTGCCAGCAGCGTAACAAGCGGAACACAAGAGACCCAGTACTTC. The rearrangement joins TRBV9 to TRBJ2-5; D may be TRBD2 (5 bases). This CDR3 contains 15 residues. Germline loops: CDR1 SGDLS, CDR2 YYNGEE. Trimming shortened V by 1 base and J by 2 bases, and 12 bases separated the two germline ends.

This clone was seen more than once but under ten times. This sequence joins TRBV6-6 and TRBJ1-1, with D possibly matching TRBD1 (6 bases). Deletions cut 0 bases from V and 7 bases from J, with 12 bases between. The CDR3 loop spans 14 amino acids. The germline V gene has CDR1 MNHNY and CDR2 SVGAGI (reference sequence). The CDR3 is CASSYSSDRIEAFF. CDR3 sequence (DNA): TGTGCCAGCAGTTACTCGTCGGACAGAATTGAAGCTTTCTTT.

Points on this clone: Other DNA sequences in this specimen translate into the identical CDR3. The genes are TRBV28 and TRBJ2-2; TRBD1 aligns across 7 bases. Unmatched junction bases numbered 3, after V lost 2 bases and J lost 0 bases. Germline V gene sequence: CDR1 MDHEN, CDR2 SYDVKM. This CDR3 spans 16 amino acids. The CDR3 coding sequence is TGTGCCAGCAGTTTAAAGGGGGCCCCGAACACCGGGGAGCTGTTTTTT. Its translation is CASSLKGAPNTGELFF.

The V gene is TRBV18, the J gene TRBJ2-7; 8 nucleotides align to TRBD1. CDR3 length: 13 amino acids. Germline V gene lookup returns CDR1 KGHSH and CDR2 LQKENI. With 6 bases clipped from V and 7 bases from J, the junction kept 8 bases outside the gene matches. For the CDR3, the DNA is TGTGCCAGCTCCAGGCAGGGGGCCAGTGAGCAGTACTTC. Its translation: CASSRQGASEQYF.

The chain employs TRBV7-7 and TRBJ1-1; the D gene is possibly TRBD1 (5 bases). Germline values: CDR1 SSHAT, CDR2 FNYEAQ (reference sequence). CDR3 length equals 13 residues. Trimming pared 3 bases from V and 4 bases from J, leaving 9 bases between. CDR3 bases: TGTGCCAGCAGCTTGTATCAGGGCACTGAAGCTTTCTTT. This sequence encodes CASSLYQGTEAFF.

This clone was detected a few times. In DNA, the CDR3 is TGTGCCAGCTCACCGCGCCCCCCAGGGGGCGACTACGAGCAGTACTTC. It specifies CASSPRPPGGDYEQYF. The chain employs TRBV18 and TRBJ2-7; 8 bases line up with TRBD1. The CDR3 contains 16 residues. The V segment lost 3 bases and the J segment 3 bases; nucleotides outside the gene matches: 10. Germline CDR1 KGHSH, CDR2 LQKENI. The full variable domain, rest sourced from reference TRBV18 and TRBJ2-7, is NAGVMQNPRHLVRRRGQEARLRCSPMKGHSHVYWYRQLPEEGLKFMVYLQKENIIDESGMPKERFSAEFPKEGPSILRIQQVVRGDSAAYFCASSPRPPGGDYEQYFGPGTRLTVT.

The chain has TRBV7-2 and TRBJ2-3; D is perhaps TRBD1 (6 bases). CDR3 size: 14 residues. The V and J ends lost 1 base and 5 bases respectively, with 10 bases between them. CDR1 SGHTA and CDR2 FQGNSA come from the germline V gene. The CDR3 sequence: CASSLGGLEDTQYF. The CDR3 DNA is TGTGCCAGCAGCTTAGGGGGGCTCGAAGATACGCAGTATTTT.

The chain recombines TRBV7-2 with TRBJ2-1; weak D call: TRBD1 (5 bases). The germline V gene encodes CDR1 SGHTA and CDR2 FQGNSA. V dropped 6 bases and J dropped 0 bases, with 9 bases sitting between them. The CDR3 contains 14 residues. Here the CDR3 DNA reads TGTGCCAGCAGTGGCAGGGTCTCCTACAATGAGCAGTTCTTC. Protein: CASSGRVSYNEQFF. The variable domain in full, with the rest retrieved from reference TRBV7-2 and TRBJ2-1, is GAGVSQSPSNKVTEKGKDVELRCDPISGHTALYWYRQSLGQGLEFLIYFQGNSAPDKSGLPSDRFSAERTGGSVSTLTIQRTQQEDSAVYLCASSGRVSYNEQFFGPGTRLTVL.

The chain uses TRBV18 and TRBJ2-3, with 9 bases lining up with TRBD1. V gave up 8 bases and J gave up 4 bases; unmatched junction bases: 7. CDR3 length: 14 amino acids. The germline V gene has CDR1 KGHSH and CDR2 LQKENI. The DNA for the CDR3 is TGTGCCAGCAAAGGACAGGGGATCTCAGATACGCAGTATTTT. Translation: CASKGQGISDTQYF. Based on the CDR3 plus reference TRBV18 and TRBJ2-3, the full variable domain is NAGVMQNPRHLVRRRGQEARLRCSPMKGHSHVYWYRQLPEEGLKFMVYLQKENIIDESGMPKERFSAEFPKEGPSILRIQQVVRGDSAAYFCASKGQGISDTQYFGPGTRLTVL.

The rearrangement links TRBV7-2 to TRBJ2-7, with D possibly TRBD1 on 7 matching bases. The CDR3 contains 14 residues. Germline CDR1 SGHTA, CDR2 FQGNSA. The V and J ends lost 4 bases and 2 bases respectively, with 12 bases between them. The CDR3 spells CASSWRDRPYEQYF. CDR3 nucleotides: TGTGCCAGCAGCTGGCGGGACAGACCCTACGAGCAGTACTTC.

For the CDR3, the DNA is TGTGCCAGCAGTCCACAGGGTTTATCCTACACCTTC. Translating it yields CASSPQGLSYTF. The chain is built from TRBV6-5 and TRBJ1-2; possible D gene TRBD1, 6 bases. The CDR3 runs 12 residues. The V end was cut by 5 bases, the J end by 10 bases, with 14 bases between. Germline V gene data show CDR1 as MNHEY and CDR2 as SVGAGI.